Below, 19 T cell receptor beta chains from the same sample are listed, as sequenced in a study of radiotherapy plus CTLA-4 blockade in lung cancer. Sequencing was performed with immunoSEQ multiplex PCR; in TCRdb, only in-frame clones are kept and a portion is missing. The sample lists roughly 120,000 clones; more than 65% were seen once. The input for sequencing was peripheral blood, taken from a patient treated with radiotherapy plus ipilimumab. The origin of the receptors is a human donor with non-small cell lung cancer who had a partial response to radiotherapy plus ipilimumab.

The rearrangement uses TRBV4-3 and TRBJ2-1, with 8 bases lining up with TRBD2. The junction had 2 bases not matched to a gene; V was cut back by 2 bases and J by 2 bases. The CDR3 is 15 amino acids. Germline loops: CDR1 LGHNA, CDR2 YSLEER. The DNA for the CDR3 is TGCGCCAGCAGCCAATCAGCGGGAGCCTACAATGAGCAGTTCTTC. It codes for CASSQSAGAYNEQFF.

The gene calls are TRBV18 and TRBJ2-5, with a weak D call TRBD1 (5 bases). Between the trimmed V and J ends, which lost 2 bases and 1 base, there was a span of 11 bases. In germline, CDR1 is KGHSH, CDR2 LQKENI. The CDR3 has 15 amino acids. Here the CDR3 DNA reads TGTGCCAGCTCACCAGGTGGGCAGGGCCAAGAGACCCAGTACTTC. Translated: CASSPGGQGQETQYF.

This clone was recorded once. The V gene is TRBV30, the J gene TRBJ2-3; TRBD2 agrees at 10 bases. CDR1 GTSNPN and CDR2 SVGIG come from the germline V gene (reference sequence). V was clipped by 0 bases and J by 4 bases; unmatched bases: 4. This CDR3 is built from 15 residues. CDR3 sequence reads: CAWSVLAGGADTQYF. CDR3 sequence (DNA): TGTGCCTGGAGTGTATTAGCGGGAGGCGCAGATACGCAGTATTTT.

Note on this clone: This specimen includes other DNA sequences encoding the same CDR3. The chain links TRBV19 to TRBJ1-1; tentatively, D is TRBD1 (5 bases). Deletions cut 0 bases from V and 2 bases from J, with 7 bases between. This CDR3 region has 14 residues. The germline V gene encodes CDR1 LNHDA and CDR2 SQIVND (reference sequence). The DNA of the CDR3 is TGTGCCAGTAGTATAGACAGGGTCAACACTGAAGCTTTCTTT. It translates to CASSIDRVNTEAFF.

The rearrangement links TRBV5-4 to TRBJ2-5; TRBD1 is a possible D gene (5 bases). Trimming pared 0 bases from V and 2 bases from J, leaving 11 bases between. The CDR3 has 15 residues. CDR1 is SGHNT, CDR2 YYREEE, per germline (reference sequence). The CDR3 loop reads CASSLAGRAQETQYF. In nucleotides, the CDR3 is TGTGCCAGCAGCTTGGCCGGCAGGGCGCAAGAGACCCAGTACTTC. The whole variable domain, filled in from reference TRBV5-4 and TRBJ2-5, reads ETGVTQSPTHLIKTRGQQVTLRCSSQSGHNTVSWYQQALGQGPQFIFQYYREEENGRGNFPPRFSGLQFPNYSSELNVNALELDDSALYLCASSLAGRAQETQYFGPGTRLLVL.

The V and J genes are TRBV7-9 and TRBJ2-5; D remains ambiguous. There are 12 residues in the CDR3. Trimming removed 2 bases at V and 5 bases at J, with 6 bases between. Looked up from germline, CDR1 is SEHNR and CDR2 is FQNEAQ (reference sequence). Written as DNA, the CDR3 is TGTGCCAGCAGCTTAAACTCGGAGACCCAGTACTTC. It codes for CASSLNSETQYF.

The gene calls are TRBV5-1 and TRBJ1-2; 7 positions agree with TRBD1. The CDR3 loop spans 14 amino acids. Germline V CDR1 and CDR2: SGHRS, YFSETQ. V gave up 4 bases and J gave up 3 bases; unmatched junction bases: 6. CDR3 residues: CASSPTGTYYGYTF. The CDR3 nucleotides are TGCGCCAGCAGCCCGACAGGGACGTACTATGGCTACACCTTC.

J is TRBJ2-2 and V is TRBV9; unclear D gene. The CDR3 loop spans 18 amino acids. CDR1 is SGDLS, CDR2 YYNGEE, per germline. Trimming took 0 bases from V and 7 from J, leaving 22 bases between them. The CDR3 sequence is CASSVGFGSSGLGGELFF. CDR3 DNA sequence: TGTGCCAGCAGCGTAGGCTTCGGCAGTTCAGGATTAGGCGGGGAGCTGTTTTTT.

This clone was seen once. The V and J genes are TRBV5-1 and TRBJ2-7; 8 nucleotides line up with TRBD2. Judging by the DNA end, TRBJ2-1 fits better; the J call may be wrong. The CDR3 runs 14 residues. CDR1 is SGHRS and CDR2 is YFSETQ in the germline V gene. CDR3 amino acids: CASRTTSGGNEQFF. The DNA for the CDR3 is TGCGCCAGCCGCACTACTAGCGGAGGCAATGAGCAGTTCTTC.

V usage is TRBV19 and J usage is TRBJ2-2; 10 bases match TRBD2. The ends lost 6 bases at V and 3 bases at J; junction bases unmatched: 10. Germline V gene data show CDR1 as LNHDA and CDR2 as SQIVND (reference sequence). CDR3 length: 17 residues. DNA of the CDR3: TGTGCCAGTAGAAACCCCGGGCTAGCGGGAGACACCGGGGAGCTGTTTTTT. Translating gives CASRNPGLAGDTGELFF.

This sequence joins TRBV18 and TRBJ2-2; TRBD1 agrees at 9 bases. Germline lookup yields CDR1 KGHSH and CDR2 LQKENI. This CDR3 has 15 amino acids. The J segment lost 5 bases and the V segment lost 3 bases, leaving 4 bases of the junction unmatched. Here the CDR3 DNA reads TGTGCCAGCTCACCGCGACAGGGGGAGACCGGGGAGCTGTTTTTT. Protein sequence: CASSPRQGETGELFF.

The sample holds a few counts of this clone. The chain is built from TRBV6-5 and TRBJ1-1, with D perhaps TRBD1 (6 bases). The length of the CDR3 is 12 residues. The germline V and J ends were trimmed by 5 bases and 4 bases, with 8 bases remaining between them. The germline CDR1 and CDR2 sequences are MNHEY and SVGAGI. CDR3 coding DNA: TGTGCCAGCAGTGGGGGCGTCACTGAAGCTTTCTTT. It translates to CASSGGVTEAFF.

This clone has more than one count but fewer than ten. The V call is TRBV18, the J call TRBJ2-1; D not resolved. The CDR3 contains 16 residues. V was cut by 0 bases and J by 0 bases, with 9 bases left in between. Germline lookup yields CDR1 KGHSH and CDR2 LQKENI. CDR3 sequence reads: CASSPPWAPSYNEQFF. For the CDR3, the DNA is TGTGCCAGCTCACCACCCTGGGCACCCTCCTACAATGAGCAGTTCTTC. The whole variable domain, remainder taken from reference TRBV18 and TRBJ2-1, is NAGVMQNPRHLVRRRGQEARLRCSPMKGHSHVYWYRQLPEEGLKFMVYLQKENIIDESGMPKERFSAEFPKEGPSILRIQQVVRGDSAAYFCASSPPWAPSYNEQFFGPGTRLTVL.

This sequence joins TRBV7-2 and TRBJ1-2; no clear D. V dropped 1 base and J dropped 4 bases, with 7 bases sitting between them. CDR3 size: 13 residues. Germline CDR1 is SGHTA and CDR2 is FQGNSA. The CDR3 coding sequence is TGTGCCAGCAGCTTAGGGAGGAGCTATGGCTACACCTTC. This codes for CASSLGRSYGYTF. Combining the CDR3 with reference TRBV7-2 and TRBJ1-2 gives the whole variable domain GAGVSQSPSNKVTEKGKDVELRCDPISGHTALYWYRQSLGQGLEFLIYFQGNSAPDKSGLPSDRFSAERTGGSVSTLTIQRTQQEDSAVYLCASSLGRSYGYTFGSGTRLTVV.

The gene calls are TRBV7-2 and TRBJ1-2; D is undetermined. The CDR3 consists of 13 residues. Germline CDR1 SGHTA, CDR2 FQGNSA. Trimming cost V 5 bases and J 5 bases, with 12 bases left between them. CDR3 nucleotide sequence: TGTGCCAGCAGCCCCCGGTCCGAGTATGGCTACACCTTC. Translating it yields CASSPRSEYGYTF.

The sample holds one count of this clone. The chain employs TRBV7-3 and TRBJ1-3; D uncertain. Germline V gives CDR1 SGHTA, CDR2 FQGTGA. This CDR3 has 14 residues. V was shortened by 3 bases and J by 0 bases, with 6 bases between the two germline ends. The CDR3 DNA sequence: TGTGCCAGCAGCTTGAGTGGCTCTGGAAACACCATATATTTT. Encoded protein: CASSLSGSGNTIYF.

The chain uses TRBV15 and TRBJ1-5; no reliable D call. From germline, CDR1 is LNHNV and CDR2 YYDKDF (reference sequence). V was pared by 5 bases and J by 0 bases, with 20 bases between. The CDR3 runs to 18 residues. The CDR3 protein is CATSLSARVESSNQPQHF. CDR3 sequence (DNA): TGTGCCACCAGCTTGTCGGCGAGGGTAGAATCTAGCAATCAGCCCCAGCATTTT.

This clone has only one observation. The chain employs TRBV5-1 and TRBJ2-2, with TRBD2 matching 10 bases. Germline CDR1 reads SGHRS; CDR2 reads YFSETQ. V lost 0 bases to trimming and J lost 1 base; unmatched junction nucleotides: 9. The CDR3 length is 19 residues. As DNA, the CDR3 is TGCGCCAGCAGCTTGGCCCGGCTAGCGGGAGCCGGGAACACCGGGGAGCTGTTTTTT. Translation gives CASSLARLAGAGNTGELFF.

The chain employs TRBV4-3 and TRBJ2-7; 8 positions match TRBD2. Losses at the gene ends were 7 bases for V and 6 bases for J; bases not matched to a gene: 17. The CDR3 runs 16 residues. Looked up from germline, CDR1 is LGHNA and CDR2 is YSLEER. The CDR3 sequence: CASTLEIQRERAEQYV. CDR3 nucleotide sequence: TGCGCCAGCACCCTCGAAATACAGCGGGAGAGGGCCGAGCAGTACGTC.